This T cell receptor (beta chain) was obtained from a study of post-analysis software for immune sequencing data. Study-wide results and caveats: Patients carried several TRBV segments more frequently than controls did, and TRBV5-6, TRBV5-1 and TRBV20-1 were among them.

The sample holds a few counts of this clonotype. Its antigen is as yet unknown. V trimming: 6 bases; J trimming: 2 bases; junction bases outside the gene matches: 3. The germline V gene has CDR1 LGHDT and CDR2 YNNKEL (reference sequence). CDR3 size: 14 residues. Researchers reported that TCR beta cDNA libraries carried unique molecular identifiers. Input populations of 1 to 10 million T cells gave rise to a few hundred thousand cDNA molecules. TCRdb itself ran the PCR reads through MiXCR, one entry per CDR3 protein. This table has hundreds of thousands of distinct CDR3 sequences, around 40% appearing once.

The chain is built from TRBV3-1 and TRBJ2-1, with 8 bases that match TRBD2. The receptor comes from a girl aged 10-17 years with multiple sclerosis. The sample was blood. CDR3 region: CASRTSETYNEQFF. CDR3 DNA: TGTGCCAGCAGGACTAGCGAGACCTACAATGAGCAGTTCTTC.